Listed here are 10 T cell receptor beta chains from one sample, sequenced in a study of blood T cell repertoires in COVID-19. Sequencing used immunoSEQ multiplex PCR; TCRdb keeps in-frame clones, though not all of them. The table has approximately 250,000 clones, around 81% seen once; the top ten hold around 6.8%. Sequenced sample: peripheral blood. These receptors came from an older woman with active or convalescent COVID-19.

CDR3 sequence: CASSEGVGTEAFF. CDR3 coding DNA: TGCGCCAGCAGCGAAGGGGTGGGCACTGAAGCTTTCTTT. This chain uses TRBV5-1 with TRBJ1-1, with D possibly TRBD1 on 5 matching bases. There are 13 residues in the CDR3. Germline CDR1 is SGHRS and CDR2 is YFSETQ. Deletions cut 4 bases from V and 4 bases from J, with 11 bases between.

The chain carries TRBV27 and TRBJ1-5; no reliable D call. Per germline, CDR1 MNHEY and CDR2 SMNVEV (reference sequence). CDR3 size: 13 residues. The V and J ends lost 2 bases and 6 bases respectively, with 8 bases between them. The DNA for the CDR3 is TGTGCCAGCAGTTTAGAGGGCCGTCAGCCCCAGCATTTT. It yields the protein CASSLEGRQPQHF.

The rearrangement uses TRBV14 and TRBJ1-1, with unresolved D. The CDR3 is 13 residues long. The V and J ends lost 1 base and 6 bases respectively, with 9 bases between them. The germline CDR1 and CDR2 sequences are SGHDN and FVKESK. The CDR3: CASSQGRVAEAFF. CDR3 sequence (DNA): TGTGCCAGCAGCCAAGGAAGAGTTGCTGAAGCTTTCTTT.

The CDR3 reads CASSIVGEKAGTEAFF. Written as DNA, the CDR3 is TGTGCCAGTAGTATAGTGGGCGAGAAAGCCGGCACTGAAGCTTTCTTT. The gene calls are TRBV19 and TRBJ1-1, with D uncertain. Deletions cut 1 base from V and 4 bases from J, with 16 bases between. This CDR3 comprises 16 residues. Germline loops: CDR1 LNHDA, CDR2 SQIVND (reference sequence).

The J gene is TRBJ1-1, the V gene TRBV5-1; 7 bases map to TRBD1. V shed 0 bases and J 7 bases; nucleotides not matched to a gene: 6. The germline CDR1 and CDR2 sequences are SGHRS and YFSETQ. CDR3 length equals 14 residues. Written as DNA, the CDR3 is TGCGCCAGCAGCTTGGGGCAGGGGGTCGGTGAAGCTTTCTTT. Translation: CASSLGQGVGEAFF.

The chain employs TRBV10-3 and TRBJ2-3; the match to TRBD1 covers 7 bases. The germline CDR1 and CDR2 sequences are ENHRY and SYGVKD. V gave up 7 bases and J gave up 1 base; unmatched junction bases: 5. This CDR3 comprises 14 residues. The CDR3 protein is CAITKGQGTDTQYF. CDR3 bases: TGTGCCATCACCAAAGGACAGGGCACAGATACGCAGTATTTT.

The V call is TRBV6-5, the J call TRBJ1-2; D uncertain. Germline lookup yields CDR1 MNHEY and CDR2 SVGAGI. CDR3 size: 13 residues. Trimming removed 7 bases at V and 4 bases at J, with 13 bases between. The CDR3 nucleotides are TGTGCCAGCACCCCGAGGTTCTCCTATGGCTACACCTTC. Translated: CASTPRFSYGYTF.

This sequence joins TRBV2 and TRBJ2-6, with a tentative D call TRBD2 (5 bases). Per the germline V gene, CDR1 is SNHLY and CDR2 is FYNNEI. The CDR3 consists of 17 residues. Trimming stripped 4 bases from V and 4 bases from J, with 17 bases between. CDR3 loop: CASSALPRGSGANVLTF. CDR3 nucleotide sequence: TGTGCCAGCAGTGCTCTCCCTCGGGGTTCCGGGGCCAACGTCCTGACTTTC.

CDR3 in amino acids: CASNSNSYQPQHF. The DNA of the CDR3 is TGTGCCAGCAATTCAAACAGTTATCAGCCCCAGCATTTT. The V call is TRBV6-5, the J call TRBJ1-5; D not certain. Germline V gives CDR1 MNHEY, CDR2 SVGAGI. Trimming took 7 bases from V and 5 from J, leaving 12 bases between them. This CDR3 has 13 amino acids.

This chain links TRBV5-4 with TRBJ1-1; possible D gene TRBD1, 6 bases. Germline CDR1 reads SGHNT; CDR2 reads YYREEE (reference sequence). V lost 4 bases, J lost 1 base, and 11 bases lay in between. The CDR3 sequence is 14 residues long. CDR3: CASSLDRWNTEAFF. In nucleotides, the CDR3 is TGTGCCAGCAGCCTCGACAGGTGGAACACTGAAGCTTTCTTT.